This section outlines one T cell receptor (beta chain) sequence together with its context. Its specificity is unknown. Specified treatment: some 19 received Ad26.COV2.S at low or high dose, single or two shots; about 5 received placebo; per-sample allocation not given. Sample collection was performed on day 63 after the first vaccine or placebo injection. The sample originates from a study of Ad26.COV2.S vaccination and SARS-CoV-2 variants. Study summary: The vaccine Ad26.COV2.S was put into the muscle once, or twice with 56 days between. Study-wide findings and caveats: In vaccinated individuals, spike-specific CD8+ and CD4+ T cell responses reportedly displayed substantial breadth. Vaccine recipients showed a spike-specific TCR breadth that was higher than in placebo recipients.

Produced via immunoSEQ multiplex PCR; TCRdb's table is partial and in-frame only. This sample yields a few hundred thousand clones, of which about four fifths are seen a single time; approximately 7% belongs to the top ten. Trimming stripped 3 bases from V and 3 bases from J, with 15 bases between. Per germline, CDR1 PRHDT and CDR2 FYEKMQ (reference sequence). CDR3 size: 15 residues. The TCR was taken from a person aged 18-65 years who received the Ad26.COV2.S COVID-19 vaccine or a placebo. The input for sequencing was peripheral blood, taken in a trial of Ad26.COV2.S vaccine versus placebo. The rearrangement joins TRBV13 to TRBJ2-7, with D possibly matching TRBD2 (6 bases). CDR3 nucleotides: TGTGCCAGCAGCTTTGCGGGAAGGAATGTCTACGAGCAGTACTTC. This sequence encodes CASSFAGRNVYEQYF.